Given below is one T cell receptor (beta chain) in context. It has no known antigen specificity. Within one base of it there is no much larger clone, and no base qualities were kept. The sample originates from a study of shared clonotypes between healthy human individuals (dated by TCRdb to 2020 to 2021). For the study in its entirety: A few men and a couple of women, aged 18 to 49 years, made up the cohort. For each donor, CD4 naive and CD4 memory were each given three plates, CD8 naive was given two plates, and CD8 memory was given one plate. To estimate repertoire size and how much clonotypes are shared between individuals, the study performed deep sequencing of blood TCR repertoires from a few healthy adults. Libraries were prepared and TCR repertoires were sequenced by different laboratories using diverse techniques, in order to increase sequencing depth and limit assay-specific biases. Between about 0.8 and 9 billion PBMCs per donor were obtained by leukapheresis. General study outcomes and caveats: Pairwise subsampling indicated that sequencing depth was expected to affect the degree of clonotype sharing among donors. Naive subsets generally had larger estimated clonotype richness than memory subsets did. Sampling was restricted to blood, and TCR repertoires in tissue are likely to differ from TCR repertoires in blood. Because the study included only a small number of donors, the genetic and exposure-history diversity represented was limited. Approximately 4.8% of naive CD4, 3.5% of naive CD8, approximately 2% of memory CD4, and about 0.4% of memory CD8 clonotypes were shared across a few donors. Incomplete sequencing was indicated by rarefaction of sorted-subset datasets, despite the large sequencing depth. Clonotypes shared by all four sorted-subset donors showed higher generation probabilities than non-shared clonotypes.

For CDR1 and CDR2, the germline V gene lists MDHEN and SYDVKM. Deletion took 6 bases off V and 4 bases off J, with a span of 12 bases between the germline ends. The CDR3 numbers 13 residues from cysteine through phenylalanine. Only the CDR3 DNA stays, 39 bases, in frame from base 1. Using the deep immunoSEQ assay, TCR CDR3 regions were amplified from genomic DNA by multiplex PCR. Extracted genomic DNA from each cell subset was distributed evenly across all wells of several immunoSEQ 96-well plates, and each plate was treated as a replicate. For sorted subsets, about 200 ng genomic DNA, equal to 30,000 to 35,000 T cell genomes, was loaded into each replicate PCR. Purified libraries were measured with a Qubit 3.0 fluorometer, size-checked on a Bioanalyzer 2100, and measured again with the KAPA Library Quantification kit. Every immunoSEQ 96-well plate was sequenced on a dedicated single-read 150-cycle Illumina NextSeq 550 flow cell. The paper's data handling went like this. The immunoSEQ output contained only junctional sequences without quality scores, so filtering could not match that applied to full-length reads. To assign V/J genes and CDR3, sequences were annotated using PyIR, a Python wrapper for IgBLAST v1.9, with IMGT germline references. Reads with weak V/J assignments (E-value above 1e-6), missing CDR3, stop codons, out-of-frame junctions, or ambiguous translated residues were removed. V3J clonotypes were defined as sequences sharing an identical inferred V gene, J gene, and CDR3 amino acid sequence. The percentage overlap between two repertoires was calculated by dividing the number of shared unique clonotypes by the size of the smaller repertoire. RTK rarefaction, the Chao1 estimator, and Recon v2.1 estimates of unobserved clonotypes were used to assess repertoire richness. Generation probabilities for all TCRbeta clonotypes obtained by the gDNA method from a handful of donors were computed using OLGA. This is the immuneACCESS table as TCRdb keeps it, with only in-frame sequences that have V and J called. A part of the clones is gone; compared with another copy, unresolved V genes explain less than half, and the rest is unexplained. The DNA gave D and trimming, while V, J and clone size come from that table. The sample table records around 2.1 million clones; 85% to 95% of these occur just once. Over 1.5% of the sample is in the top ten clones.

CD8 naive samples were obtained by positive selection for CCR7 among CD45RO-negative cells, yielding a CD45RA+CCR7+ population from which TemRA cells were excluded. Healthy HIV-negative adults with no recently reported acute infections or vaccinations were included as donors. All donors were Caucasian adults living in Nashville, Tennessee, USA. Blood was collected by leukapheresis, and PBMCs were isolated by Ficoll-Histopaque density gradient centrifugation and then cryopreserved in liquid nitrogen vapor phase. Purity and quantity of every magnetically sorted T cell population were checked by analytical flow cytometry. Genomic DNA was isolated from each sorted fraction and quantified by UV absorbance on a Nanodrop 2000c.

The sequence is built from TRBV28 and TRBJ1-2; the D gene assignment is ambiguous. Sequenced: naive CD8+ T cells from PBMCs. This specimen's cell subset or site label, interpreted: CD45RA+CCR7+. The TCR comes from a man younger than 30 in good health. Some clones in this sample may be carry-over from other donors' samples. The nucleotide sequence reads as follows: TGTGCCAGCAGCCCGGACGCCTCCTATGGCTACACCTTC. Translated, this gives CASSPDASYGYTF.